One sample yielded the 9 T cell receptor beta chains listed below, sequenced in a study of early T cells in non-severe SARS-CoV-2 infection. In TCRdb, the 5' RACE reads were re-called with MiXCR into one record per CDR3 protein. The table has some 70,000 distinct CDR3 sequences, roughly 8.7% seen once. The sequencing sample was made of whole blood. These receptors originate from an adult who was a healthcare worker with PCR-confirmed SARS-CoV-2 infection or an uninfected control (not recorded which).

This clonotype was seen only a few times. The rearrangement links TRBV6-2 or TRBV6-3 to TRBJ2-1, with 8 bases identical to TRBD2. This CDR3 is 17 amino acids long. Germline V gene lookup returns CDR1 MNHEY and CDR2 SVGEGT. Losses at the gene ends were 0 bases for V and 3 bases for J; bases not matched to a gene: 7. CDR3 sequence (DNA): TGTGCCAGCAGTTACTCAATTTTGAGCGGGGGCTACAATGAGCAGTTCTTC. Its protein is CASSYSILSGGYNEQFF.

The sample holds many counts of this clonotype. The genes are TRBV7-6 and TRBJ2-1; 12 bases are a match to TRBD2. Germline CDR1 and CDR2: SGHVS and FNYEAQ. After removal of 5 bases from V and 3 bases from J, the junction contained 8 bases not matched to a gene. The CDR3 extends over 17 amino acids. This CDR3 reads CASSLGLAGGLYNEQFF. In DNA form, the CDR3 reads TGTGCCAGCAGCCTTGGGCTAGCGGGGGGGCTCTACAATGAGCAGTTCTTC.

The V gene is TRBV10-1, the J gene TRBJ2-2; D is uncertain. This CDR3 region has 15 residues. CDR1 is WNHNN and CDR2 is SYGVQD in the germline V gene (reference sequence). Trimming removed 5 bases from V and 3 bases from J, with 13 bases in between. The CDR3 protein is CASSLHPGDTGELFF. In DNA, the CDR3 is TGCGCCAGCAGTTTACACCCGGGCGACACCGGGGAGCTGTTTTTT.

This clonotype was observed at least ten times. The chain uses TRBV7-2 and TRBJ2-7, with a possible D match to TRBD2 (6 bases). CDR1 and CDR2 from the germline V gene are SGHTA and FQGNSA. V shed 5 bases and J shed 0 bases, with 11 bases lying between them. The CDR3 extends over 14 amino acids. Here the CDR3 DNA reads TGTGCCAGCAGCCCCCTGCGGGACTCCTACGAGCAGTACTTC. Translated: CASSPLRDSYEQYF. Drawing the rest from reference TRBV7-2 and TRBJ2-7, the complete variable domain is GAGVSQSPSNKVTEKGKDVELRCDPISGHTALYWYRQSLGQGLEFLIYFQGNSAPDKSGLPSDRFSAERTGGSVSTLTIQRTQQEDSAVYLCASSPLRDSYEQYFGPGTRLTVT.

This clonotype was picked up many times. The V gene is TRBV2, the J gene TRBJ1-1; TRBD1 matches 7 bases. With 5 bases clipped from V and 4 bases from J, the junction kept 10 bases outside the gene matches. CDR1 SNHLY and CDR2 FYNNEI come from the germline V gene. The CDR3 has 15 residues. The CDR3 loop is CASSPTTGSSTEAFF. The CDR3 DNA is TGTGCCAGCAGTCCTACGACAGGGTCGTCCACTGAAGCTTTCTTT. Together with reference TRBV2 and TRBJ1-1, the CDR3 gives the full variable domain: EPEVTQTPSHQVTQMGQEVILRCVPISNHLYFYWYRQILGQKVEFLVSFYNNEISEKSEIFDDQFSVERPDGSNFTLKIRSTKLEDSAMYFCASSPTTGSSTEAFFGQGTRLTVV.

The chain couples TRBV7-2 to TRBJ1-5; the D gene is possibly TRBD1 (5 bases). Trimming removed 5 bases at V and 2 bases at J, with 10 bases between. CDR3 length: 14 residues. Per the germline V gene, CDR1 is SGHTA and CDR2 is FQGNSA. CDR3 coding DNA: TGTGCCAGCAGCATTGGGGGAGGCAATCAGCCCCAGCATTTT. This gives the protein CASSIGGGNQPQHF.

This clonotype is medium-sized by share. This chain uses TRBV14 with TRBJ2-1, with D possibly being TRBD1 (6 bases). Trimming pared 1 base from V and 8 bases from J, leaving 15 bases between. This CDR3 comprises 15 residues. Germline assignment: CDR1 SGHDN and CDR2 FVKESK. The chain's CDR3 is CASSQVKGVIHEQFF. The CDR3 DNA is TGTGCCAGCAGCCAAGTCAAGGGGGTAATACATGAGCAGTTCTTC.

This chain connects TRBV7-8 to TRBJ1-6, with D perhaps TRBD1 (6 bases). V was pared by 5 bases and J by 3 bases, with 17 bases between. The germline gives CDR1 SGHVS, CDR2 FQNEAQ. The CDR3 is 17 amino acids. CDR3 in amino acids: CASSPRGGQGYNSPLHF. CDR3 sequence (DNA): TGTGCCAGCAGCCCCCGGGGGGGACAAGGCTATAATTCACCCCTCCACTTT.

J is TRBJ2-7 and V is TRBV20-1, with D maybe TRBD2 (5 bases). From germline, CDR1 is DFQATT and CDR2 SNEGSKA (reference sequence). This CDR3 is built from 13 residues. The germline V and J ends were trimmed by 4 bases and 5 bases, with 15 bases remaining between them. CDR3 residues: CSANGVAGDEQYF. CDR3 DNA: TGCAGTGCTAACGGGGTCGCTGGGGACGAGCAGTACTTC.